This T cell receptor beta chain derives from a study of cytomegalovirus exposure and HLA in healthy donors. PCR amplification relied on 60 Vbeta primers (plus 13 Jbeta primers). Profiled with immunoSEQ multiplex PCR; TCRdb holds only in-frame clones, not every one. The data hold about 180,000 clones, with 70% to 80% observed a single time. V was pared by 4 bases and J by 8 bases, with 8 bases of the junction left unmatched. There are 14 residues in the CDR3. Germline lookup yields CDR1 MGHDK and CDR2 SYGVNS. The gene calls are TRBV25-1 and TRBJ1-1; 9 positions match TRBD1. The origin of this receptor is a man aged 18 to 29 in good health and CMV-seronegative. The sequencing input was PBMCs. For the CDR3, the DNA is TGTGCCAGCAGTGGTACCTACAGGGGGCTGGAAGCTTTCTTT. It is translated as CASSGTYRGLEAFF.